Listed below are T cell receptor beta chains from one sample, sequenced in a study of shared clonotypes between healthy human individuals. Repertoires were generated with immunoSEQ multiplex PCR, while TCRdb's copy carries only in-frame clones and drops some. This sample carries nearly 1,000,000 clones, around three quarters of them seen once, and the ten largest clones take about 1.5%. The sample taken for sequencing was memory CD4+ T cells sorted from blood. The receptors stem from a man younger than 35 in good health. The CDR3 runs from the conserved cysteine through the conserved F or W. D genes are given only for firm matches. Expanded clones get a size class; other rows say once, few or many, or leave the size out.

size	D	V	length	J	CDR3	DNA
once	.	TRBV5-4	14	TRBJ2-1	CASSLGLEVNEQFF	TGTGCCAGCAGCTTGGGACTAGAGGTGAATGAGCAGTTCTTC
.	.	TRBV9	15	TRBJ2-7	CASSVEGGETYEQYF	TGTGCCAGCAGCGTAGAGGGGGGAGAAACCTACGAGCAGTACTTC
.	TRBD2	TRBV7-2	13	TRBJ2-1	CASSTTSLGGQFF	TGTGCCAGCAGCACGACTAGCTTGGGGGGGCAGTTCTTC
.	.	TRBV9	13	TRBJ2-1	CASSVQLHNEQFF	TGTGCCAGCAGCGTACAACTGCACAATGAGCAGTTCTTC
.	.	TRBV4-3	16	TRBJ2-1	CASSQGTGLAYNEQFF	TGCGCCAGCAGCCAAGGAACGGGTCTAGCCTACAATGAGCAGTTCTTC
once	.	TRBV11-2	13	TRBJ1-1	CASGFELNTEAFF	TGTGCCAGCGGATTCGAACTCAACACTGAAGCTTTCTTT
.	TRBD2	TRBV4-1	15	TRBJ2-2	CASSQTSGAWGELFF	TGCGCCAGCAGCCAGACTAGCGGGGCTTGGGGGGAGCTGTTTTTT
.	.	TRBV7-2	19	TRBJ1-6	CASSLRVSRWNDYNSPLHF	TGTGCCAGCAGCTTACGGGTATCCCGGTGGAACGACTATAATTCACCCCTCCACTTT
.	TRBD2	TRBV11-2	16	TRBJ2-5	CASSSRTSGRIETQYF	TGTGCCAGCAGCTCTAGGACTAGCGGGAGGATCGAGACCCAGTACTTC
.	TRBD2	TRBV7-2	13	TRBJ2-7	CASLTSGRHEQYF	TGTGCCAGCCTGACTAGCGGGAGACACGAGCAGTACTTC
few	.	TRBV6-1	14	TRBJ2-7	CASSEGRSSYEQYF	TGTGCCAGCAGTGAAGGTCGTAGCTCCTACGAGCAGTACTTC
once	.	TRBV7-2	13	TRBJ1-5	CASSSQGGQPQHF	TGTGCCAGCAGCAGTCAGGGAGGACAGCCCCAGCATTTT
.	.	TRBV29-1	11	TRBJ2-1	CSVEPRNEQFF	TGCAGCGTTGAACCCCGCAATGAGCAGTTCTTC
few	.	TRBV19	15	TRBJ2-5	CASSPRHLGQETQYF	TGTGCCAGTAGCCCAAGGCACTTAGGCCAAGAGACCCAGTACTTC
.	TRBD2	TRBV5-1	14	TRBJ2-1	CASSTGTSTDEQFF	TGCGCCAGCAGCACCGGGACTAGCACAGATGAGCAGTTCTTC
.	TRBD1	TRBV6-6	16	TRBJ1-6	CASSPNDRAQVSPLHF	TGTGCCAGCAGCCCGAACGACAGGGCTCAGGTGTCACCCCTCCACTTT
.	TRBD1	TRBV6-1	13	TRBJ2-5	CASSIDRGETQYF	TGTGCCAGCAGTATAGACAGGGGGGAGACCCAGTACTTC
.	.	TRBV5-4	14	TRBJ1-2	CASSRSRVYDGYTF	TGTGCCAGCAGTCGGAGCAGGGTTTACGATGGCTACACCTTC
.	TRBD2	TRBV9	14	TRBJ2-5	CASSVGLAEETQYF	TGTGCCAGCAGCGTAGGCCTAGCGGAAGAGACCCAGTACTTC
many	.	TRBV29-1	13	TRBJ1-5	CSVLHHGGDVQHF	TGCAGCGTTCTCCATCACGGCGGTGACGTCCAGCATTTT
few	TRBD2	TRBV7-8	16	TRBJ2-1	CASSFPKGSGGNEQFF	TGTGCCAGCAGCTTTCCCAAGGGGAGCGGGGGGAATGAGCAGTTCTTC
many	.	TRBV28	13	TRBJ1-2	CASTGGTGYGYTF	TGTGCCAGCACCGGGGGGACGGGCTATGGCTACACCTTC
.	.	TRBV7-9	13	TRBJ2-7	CASSLDRGYEQYF	TGTGCCAGCAGCTTAGATAGGGGCTACGAGCAGTACTTC
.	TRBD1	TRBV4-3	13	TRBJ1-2	CASSQDRLSGYTF	TGCGCCAGCAGCCAGGACAGGTTGTCTGGCTACACCTTC
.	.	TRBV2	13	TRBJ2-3	CASSTNEADTQYF	TGTGCCAGCAGTACTAACGAAGCAGATACGCAGTATTTT
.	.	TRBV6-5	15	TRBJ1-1	CASSLTLPGVTEAFF	TGTGCCAGCAGTTTGACTCTTCCTGGAGTGACTGAAGCTTTCTTT
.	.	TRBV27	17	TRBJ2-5	CASSLQFRWDRQETQYF	TGTGCCAGCAGTTTACAGTTCCGATGGGACCGGCAAGAGACCCAGTACTTC
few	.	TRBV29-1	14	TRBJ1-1	CSVTPETANTEAFF	TGCAGCGTTACCCCCGAGACAGCGAACACTGAAGCTTTCTTT
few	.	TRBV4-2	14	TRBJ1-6	CASSQEQGNSPLHF	TGTGCCAGCAGCCAAGAACAGGGTAATTCACCCCTCCACTTT
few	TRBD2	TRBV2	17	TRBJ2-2	CASSGLAGGSFPGELFF	TGTGCCAGCAGTGGACTAGCGGGGGGTTCGTTCCCCGGGGAGCTGTTTTTT
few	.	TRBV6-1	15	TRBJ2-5	CASSPPTGLQETQYF	TGTGCCAGCAGCCCTCCGACCGGGCTCCAAGAGACCCAGTACTTC
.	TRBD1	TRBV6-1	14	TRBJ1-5	CASSVTGPDQPQHF	TGTGCCAGCAGTGTGACAGGGCCAGATCAGCCCCAGCATTTT
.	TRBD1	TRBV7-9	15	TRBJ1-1	CASSLVPTGIGEAFF	TGTGCCAGCAGCTTAGTCCCGACAGGGATTGGGGAAGCTTTCTTT
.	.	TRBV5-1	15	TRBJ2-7	CASSLPGQNSYEQYF	TGCGCCAGCAGCTTGCCGGGACAAAACTCCTACGAGCAGTACTTC
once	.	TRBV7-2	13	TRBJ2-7	CASSLATNYEQYF	TGTGCCAGCAGCTTAGCGACGAACTACGAGCAGTACTTC
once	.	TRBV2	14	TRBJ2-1	CASRQTSPYNEQFF	TGTGCCAGCAGGCAAACTAGCCCTTACAATGAGCAGTTCTTC
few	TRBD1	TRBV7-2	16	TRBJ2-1	CASSLALDRGYNEQFF	TGTGCCAGCAGCTTAGCGCTGGACAGGGGTTACAATGAGCAGTTCTTC
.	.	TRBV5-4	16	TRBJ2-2	CASAPGGGAGTGELFF	TGTGCCAGCGCCCCGGGCGGGGGCGCAGGGACCGGGGAGCTGTTTTTT
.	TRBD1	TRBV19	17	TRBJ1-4	CASSQGTGRPIQEKLFF	TGTGCCAGTAGCCAAGGGACAGGGAGACCCATTCAAGAAAAACTGTTTTTT
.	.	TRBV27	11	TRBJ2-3	CASSREDTQYF	TGTGCCAGCAGCCGTGAAGATACGCAGTATTTT
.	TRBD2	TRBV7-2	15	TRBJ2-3	CASSTSGANTDTQYF	TGTGCCAGCAGCACAAGCGGGGCAAACACAGATACGCAGTATTTT
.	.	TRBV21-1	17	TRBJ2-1	CASSRLALAGAYNEQFF	TGTGCCAGCAGCCGACTGGCCCTAGCGGGGGCCTACAATGAGCAGTTCTTC
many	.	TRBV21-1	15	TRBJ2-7	CASSKDPGVRYEQYF	TGTGCCAGCAGCAAAGACCCGGGAGTTAGGTACGAGCAGTACTTC
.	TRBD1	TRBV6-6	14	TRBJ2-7	CASGPRDRVLRRYF	TGTGCCAGCGGCCCCCGGGACAGAGTTCTACGAAGGTACTTC
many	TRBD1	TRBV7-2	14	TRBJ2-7	CASTQGTGPYEQYF	TGTGCCAGCACCCAGGGGACAGGGCCCTACGAGCAGTACTTC
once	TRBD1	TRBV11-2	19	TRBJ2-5	CASSLVPTPHIGTEETQYF	TGTGCCAGCAGCTTAGTGCCCACTCCTCACATCGGGACAGAAGAGACCCAGTACTTC
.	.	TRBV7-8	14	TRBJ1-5	CASSLAGPNQPQHF	TGTGCCAGCAGCTTAGCGGGACCCAATCAGCCCCAGCATTTT